This T cell receptor beta chain emerged from a study of T cell responses to AZD1222 COVID-19 vaccine. Study outcomes and limitations: The donors showed a predominance of white British ancestry and of females, with possible underestimation of clonal diversity. Spike-specific TCR breadth and depth both grew after two AZD1222 doses. Nearly half of spike-specific TCRs reportedly go after variant regions that carry no mutations.

Sequencing was performed with immunoSEQ multiplex PCR; in TCRdb, only in-frame clones are kept and a portion is missing. Here the sample spans approximately 100,000 clones, roughly 85% being singletons. CDR3 length: 17 amino acids. Germline assignment: CDR1 SEHNR and CDR2 FQNEAQ (reference sequence). J gave up 3 bases and V 4 bases, and 12 bases lay outside the gene matches. As concerns this clone: Antigen: not known.

Second-dose recipients at about 4 or about 12 weeks were treated as one pooled group. V and J are TRBV7-9 and TRBJ1-2; 9 positions agree with TRBD1. Material: peripheral blood, obtained 28 days after the second AZD1222 dose. The receptor was derived from an adult who received the AZD1222 COVID-19 vaccine. CDR3 sequence reads: CASSSNRPGTGYYGYTF. The DNA for the CDR3 is TGTGCCAGCAGCTCGAACCGTCCCGGGACAGGGTACTATGGCTACACCTTC. Drawing the rest from reference TRBV7-9 and TRBJ1-2, the complete variable domain is DTGVSQNPRHKITKRGQNVTFRCDPISEHNRLYWYRQTLGQGPEFLTYFQNEAQLEKSRLLSDRFSAERPKGSFSTLEIQRTEQGDSAMYLCASSSNRPGTGYYGYTFGSGTRLTVV.